The 23 T cell receptor beta chains below come from one sample, sequenced in a study of tumor-infiltrating lymphocytes in localized non-small cell lung cancer. Clones were read by immunoSEQ multiplex PCR, and TCRdb kept only the in-frame ones, dropping some. This sample has 13,000 to 15,000 clones, with 80% to 90% found just once. Material: lung tumor tissue. The receptors were sampled from a human donor with non-small cell lung cancer.

The rearrangement joins TRBV5-4 to TRBJ1-2, with TRBD1 identical over 7 bases. Germline-derived CDR1 and CDR2 are SGHNT and YYREEE (reference sequence). The CDR3 has 15 amino acids. The trim removed 4 bases at V and 8 bases at J, leaving 14 bases unmatched. The CDR3 loop is CASSQRQQGPRGYTF. CDR3 in DNA: TGTGCCAGCAGCCAAAGGCAACAGGGGCCTCGGGGCTACACCTTC.

The genes are TRBV7-2 and TRBJ1-1, with D unresolved. V was shortened by 6 bases and J by 2 bases, with 13 bases between the two germline ends. The CDR3 length is 14 residues. Germline assignment: CDR1 SGHTA and CDR2 FQGNSA. CDR3: CASRQGPTNTEAFF. The CDR3 DNA reads TGTGCCAGCAGACAAGGGCCGACAAACACTGAAGCTTTCTTT.

The chain carries TRBV13 and TRBJ2-2; D unresolved. V lost 6 bases and J lost 6, with 8 bases in between. This CDR3 region has 12 residues. The germline CDR1 and CDR2 sequences are PRHDT and FYEKMQ (reference sequence). The CDR3: CASSQYPGELFF. Written as DNA, the CDR3 is TGTGCCAGCAGTCAGTACCCCGGGGAGCTGTTTTTT.

This chain uses TRBV5-4 with TRBJ1-1; the match to TRBD1 covers 7 bases. With 3 bases clipped from V and 2 bases from J, the junction kept 7 bases outside the gene matches. Germline assignment: CDR1 SGHNT and CDR2 YYREEE (reference sequence). The CDR3 covers 15 residues. CDR3 residues: CASSSQGGVNTEAFF. The CDR3 nucleotides read TGTGCCAGCAGCTCGCAGGGGGGAGTCAACACTGAAGCTTTCTTT.

V usage is TRBV2 and J usage is TRBJ2-1; the D gene could be TRBD1 or TRBD2 (6 bases each). This CDR3 is 15 amino acids long. The V gene's germline CDR1 is SNHLY and CDR2 FYNNEI. The ends were cut back, 9 bases at V and 7 bases at J, with 22 bases in the middle. In DNA form, the CDR3 reads TGTGCCAGGGGTCCACCGGGGGCATTATTTAATGAGCAGTTCTTC. Translated, it gives CARGPPGALFNEQFF.

The count of this clone is one. The chain uses TRBV5-4 and TRBJ2-2, with D perhaps TRBD1 (6 bases). Germline V gene lookup returns CDR1 SGHNT and CDR2 YYREEE (reference sequence). The CDR3 consists of 18 residues. V dropped 0 bases and J dropped 1 base, with 16 bases sitting between them. CDR3 DNA: TGTGCCAGCAGCTTGGTCCAGGGGAAACCCCTGAACACCGGGGAGCTGTTTTTT. Translated, it gives CASSLVQGKPLNTGELFF.

The chain is built from TRBV18 and TRBJ1-1; D gene ambiguous. Trimming shortened V by 6 bases and J by 0 bases, and 8 bases separated the two germline ends. Germline-derived CDR1 and CDR2 are KGHSH and LQKENI. The length of the CDR3 is 13 residues. CDR3 residues: CASSLVVNTEAFF. The DNA for the CDR3 is TGTGCCAGCTCCCTGGTGGTGAACACTGAAGCTTTCTTT.

The rearrangement uses TRBV7-2 and TRBJ2-5, with 8 nucleotides matching TRBD2. The DNA end favors TRBJ2-7, so the J call may be wrong. The CDR3 is 15 residues long. Germline V CDR1 and CDR2: SGHTA, FQGNSA. CDR3 sequence: CASSLLGAGALEQYF. The CDR3 region has the DNA TGTGCCAGCAGCCTTCTCGGAGCGGGAGCTCTCGAGCAGTACTTC.

The rearrangement joins TRBV28 to TRBJ1-2; D is perhaps TRBD1 (6 bases). The germline CDR1 and CDR2 sequences are MDHEN and SYDVKM. Deletions cut 6 bases from V and 7 bases from J, with 15 bases between. The CDR3 totals 13 residues. CDR3 protein: CASSQGLIAGYTF. The CDR3, as DNA: TGTGCCAGCAGCCAGGGGTTAATAGCTGGCTACACCTTC.

The rearrangement links TRBV7-2 to TRBJ2-4; D might be TRBD2 (6 bases). Germline CDR1 is SGHTA and CDR2 is FQGNSA. The CDR3 totals 16 residues. V lost 1 base, J lost 3 bases, and 13 bases lay in between. The CDR3 loop reads CASSLGRGADKNIQYF. The CDR3 bases are TGTGCCAGCAGCTTAGGACGCGGGGCAGACAAAAACATTCAGTACTTC.

J is TRBJ2-7 and V is TRBV4-3; tentatively, D is TRBD2 (6 bases). This CDR3 spans 14 amino acids. The V end was cut by 3 bases, the J end by 1 base, with 10 bases between. Germline V gene lookup returns CDR1 LGHNA and CDR2 YSLEER. CDR3 DNA: TGCGCCAGCAGCCAGGGTCGGGAGTCCTACGAGCAGTACTTC. Its protein is CASSQGRESYEQYF.

The chain links TRBV27 to TRBJ1-2, with TRBD1 identical over 8 bases. The CDR3 length is 14 residues. Trimming at V came to 4 bases and at J to 5 bases, leaving 6 bases not matched to a gene. CDR1 is MNHEY, CDR2 SMNVEV, per germline (reference sequence). CDR3 region: CASSYRQGTYGYTF. The DNA for the CDR3 is TGTGCCAGCAGTTATCGACAGGGGACGTATGGCTACACCTTC.

The chain links TRBV2 to TRBJ2-1, with 8 nucleotides matching TRBD2. Per the germline V gene, CDR1 is SNHLY and CDR2 is FYNNEI. The junction had 9 bases not matched to a gene; V was cut back by 11 bases and J by 0 bases. The CDR3 length is 15 residues. The CDR3 protein is CACSSSGSSYNEQFF. In DNA form, the CDR3 reads TGTGCCTGTTCCTCCAGCGGGAGCTCCTACAATGAGCAGTTCTTC.

The rearrangement uses TRBV10-3 and TRBJ2-1, with 13 bases identical to TRBD2. The V segment lost 2 bases and the J segment 8 bases; nucleotides outside the gene matches: 6. This CDR3 has 16 residues. Per germline, CDR1 ENHRY and CDR2 SYGVKD. Written as DNA, the CDR3 is TGTGCCATCAGTGAGGGGGGACTAGCGGGAAAGGATGAGCAGTTCTTC. Protein: CAISEGGLAGKDEQFF.

The chain combines TRBV9 with TRBJ2-1; TRBD1 aligns across 9 bases. Germline CDR1 and CDR2: SGDLS and YYNGEE. This CDR3 contains 15 residues. The junction had 9 bases not matched to a gene; V was cut back by 4 bases and J by 7 bases. The CDR3 reads CASSTSGTGKNEQFF. The CDR3, as DNA: TGTGCCAGCAGCACCTCCGGGACAGGGAAAAATGAGCAGTTCTTC.

V gene TRBV28 combines with J gene TRBJ2-7; D remains ambiguous. This CDR3 contains 15 residues. Trimming cost V 4 bases and J 4 bases, with 17 bases left between them. The germline V gene has CDR1 MDHEN and CDR2 SYDVKM. The CDR3: CASSSTSGARYEQYF. The CDR3 DNA follows: TGTGCCAGCAGTTCCACCTCTGGAGCTCGGTACGAGCAGTACTTC. The complete variable domain, with remaining parts taken from reference TRBV28 and TRBJ2-7, reads DVKVTQSSRYLVKRTGEKVFLECVQDMDHENMFWYRQDPGLGLRLIYFSYDVKMKEKGDIPEGYSVSREKKERFSLILESASTNQTSMYLCASSSTSGARYEQYFGPGTRLTVT.

CDR3 DNA: TGCGCCAGCAGCTCACAGAGTACCACAGATACGCAGTATTTT. It translates to CASSSQSTTDTQYF. The chain uses TRBV5-1 and TRBJ2-3, with D unclear. V dropped 3 bases and J dropped 2 bases, with 10 bases sitting between them. The CDR3 extends over 14 amino acids. Germline V lookup: CDR1 SGHRS, CDR2 YFSETQ.

The chain recombines TRBV6-6 with TRBJ2-7; 7 bases line up with TRBD2. Unmatched junction bases numbered 9, after V lost 10 bases and J lost 3 bases. This CDR3 has 13 amino acids. Per the germline V gene, CDR1 is MNHNY and CDR2 is SVGAGI (reference sequence). CDR3: CATSKQRDYEQYF. CDR3 in DNA: TGTGCCACTTCCAAACAGCGGGACTACGAGCAGTACTTC.

This chain links TRBV7-2 with TRBJ2-1; unclear D gene. V lost 1 base to trimming and J lost 3 bases, with 7 bases between them. Per germline, CDR1 SGHTA and CDR2 FQGNSA. CDR3 size: 14 residues. CDR3 nucleotides: TGTGCCAGCAGCTTAGTATCCAGCTACAATGAGCAGTTCTTC. Translation: CASSLVSSYNEQFF.

The chain recombines TRBV14 with TRBJ2-3; unclear D gene. V lost 3 bases and J 1 base, leaving 14 bases between the germline ends. The CDR3 has 16 amino acids. Germline V lookup: CDR1 SGHDN, CDR2 FVKESK. The CDR3, as DNA: TGTGCCAGCAGCCAGCGAAAGGGTGGGGGCACAGATACGCAGTATTTT. It yields the protein CASSQRKGGGTDTQYF. Using reference TRBV14 and TRBJ2-3 for the parts outside the CDR3, the full variable domain is EAGVTQFPSHSVIEKGQTVTLRCDPISGHDNLYWYRRVMGKEIKFLLHFVKESKQDESGMPNNRFLAERTGGTYSTLKVQPAELEDSGVYFCASSQRKGGGTDTQYFGPGTRLTVL.

CDR3 sequence: CASGSDRGETQYF. CDR3 in DNA: TGTGCTAGTGGCTCAGACAGAGGAGAGACCCAGTACTTC. The V and J genes are TRBV12-5 and TRBJ2-5, with D possibly being TRBD1 (5 bases). This CDR3 has 13 amino acids. The germline V gene has CDR1 LGHNT and CDR2 FRNRAP. V lost 6 bases to trimming and J lost 4 bases, with 12 bases between them.

V is TRBV6-4 and J is TRBJ2-1; 9 nucleotides align to TRBD2. Germline V gene data show CDR1 as MRHNA and CDR2 as SNTAGT. V trimming: 0 bases; J trimming: 0 bases; junction bases outside the gene matches: 0. The CDR3 contains 16 residues. The CDR3 coding sequence is TGTGCCAGCAGTGACTCTAGCGGGAGCTCCTACAATGAGCAGTTCTTC. It encodes CASSDSSGSSYNEQFF.

This clone was found once. V and J are TRBV5-1 and TRBJ1-2; 7 positions match TRBD1. CDR1 SGHRS and CDR2 YFSETQ come from the germline V gene. This CDR3 has 14 amino acids. V lost 2 bases to trimming and J lost 3 bases; unmatched junction nucleotides: 4. Here the CDR3 DNA reads TGCGCCAGCAGCTTAGGACAGGCCCACTATGGCTACACCTTC. Its protein product is CASSLGQAHYGYTF.